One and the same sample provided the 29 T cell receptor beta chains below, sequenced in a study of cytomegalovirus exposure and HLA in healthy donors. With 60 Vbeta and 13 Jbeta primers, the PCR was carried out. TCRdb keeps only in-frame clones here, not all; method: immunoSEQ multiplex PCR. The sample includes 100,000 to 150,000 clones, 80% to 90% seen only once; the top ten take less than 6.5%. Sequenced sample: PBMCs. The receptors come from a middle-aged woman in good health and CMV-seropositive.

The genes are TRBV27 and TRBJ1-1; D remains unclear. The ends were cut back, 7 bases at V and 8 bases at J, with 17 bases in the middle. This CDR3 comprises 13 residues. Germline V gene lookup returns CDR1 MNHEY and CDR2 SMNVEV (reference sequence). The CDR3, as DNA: TGTGCCAGCACCGCCGCTCTAACAGCCGAAGCTTTCTTT. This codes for CASTAALTAEAFF.

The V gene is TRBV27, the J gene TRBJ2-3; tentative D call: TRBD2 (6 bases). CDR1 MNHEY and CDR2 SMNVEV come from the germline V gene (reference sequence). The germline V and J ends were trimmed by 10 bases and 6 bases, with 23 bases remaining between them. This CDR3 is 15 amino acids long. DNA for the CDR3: TGTGCCACCCTCGAGAGAGTCGGGAGTGGTGATACGCAGTATTTT. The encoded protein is CATLERVGSGDTQYF.

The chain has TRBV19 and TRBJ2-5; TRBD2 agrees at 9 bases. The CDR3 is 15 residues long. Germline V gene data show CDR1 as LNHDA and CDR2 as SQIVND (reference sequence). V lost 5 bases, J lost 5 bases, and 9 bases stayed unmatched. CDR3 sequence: CASSPGTSSAETQYF. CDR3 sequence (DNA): TGTGCCAGTAGTCCCGGGACTAGCTCTGCGGAGACCCAGTACTTC.

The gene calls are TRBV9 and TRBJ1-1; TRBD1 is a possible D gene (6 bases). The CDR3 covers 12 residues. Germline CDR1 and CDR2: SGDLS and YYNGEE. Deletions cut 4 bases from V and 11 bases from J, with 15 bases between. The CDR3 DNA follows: TGTGCCAGCAGCCCCGGGGGGCGAGGGGCTTTCTTT. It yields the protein CASSPGGRGAFF.

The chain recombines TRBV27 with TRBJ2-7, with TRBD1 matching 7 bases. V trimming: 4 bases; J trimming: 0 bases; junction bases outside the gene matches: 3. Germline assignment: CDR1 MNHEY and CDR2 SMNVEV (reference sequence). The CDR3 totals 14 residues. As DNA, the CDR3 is TGTGCCAGCAGTTCGGGACAGAACTCCTACGAGCAGTACTTC. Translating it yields CASSSGQNSYEQYF.

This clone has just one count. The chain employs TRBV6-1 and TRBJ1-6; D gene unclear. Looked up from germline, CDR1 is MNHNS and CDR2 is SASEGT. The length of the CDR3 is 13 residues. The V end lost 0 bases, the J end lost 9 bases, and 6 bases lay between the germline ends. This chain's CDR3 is CASSEAEGSPLHF. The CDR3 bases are TGTGCCAGCAGTGAAGCGGAGGGTTCACCCCTCCACTTT.

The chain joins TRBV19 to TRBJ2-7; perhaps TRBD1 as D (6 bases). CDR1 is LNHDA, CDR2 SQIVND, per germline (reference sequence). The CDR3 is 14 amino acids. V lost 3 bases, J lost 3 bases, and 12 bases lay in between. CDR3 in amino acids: CASSMAGVNYEQYF. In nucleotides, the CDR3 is TGTGCCAGTAGTATGGCAGGGGTGAACTACGAGCAGTACTTC.

The CDR3 sequence: CASRHGTSNTEAFF. The CDR3 coding sequence is TGCGCCAGCAGGCACGGGACATCGAACACTGAAGCTTTCTTT. The rearrangement joins TRBV10-2 to TRBJ1-1; TRBD1 is a possible D gene (6 bases). The germline V and J ends were trimmed by 6 bases and 1 base, with 12 bases remaining between them. The CDR3 is made up of 14 amino acids. The germline CDR1 and CDR2 sequences are WSHSY and SAAADI.

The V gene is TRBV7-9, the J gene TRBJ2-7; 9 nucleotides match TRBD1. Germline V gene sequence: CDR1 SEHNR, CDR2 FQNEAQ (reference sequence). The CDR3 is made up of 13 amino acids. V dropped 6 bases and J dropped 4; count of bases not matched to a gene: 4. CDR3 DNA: TGTGCCAGCAGGTCACAGGGGGCTTACGAGCAGTACTTC. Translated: CASRSQGAYEQYF. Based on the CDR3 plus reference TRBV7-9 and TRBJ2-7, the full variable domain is DTGVSQNPRHKITKRGQNVTFRCDPISEHNRLYWYRQTLGQGPEFLTYFQNEAQLEKSRLLSDRFSAERPKGSFSTLEIQRTEQGDSAMYLCASRSQGAYEQYFGPGTRLTVT.

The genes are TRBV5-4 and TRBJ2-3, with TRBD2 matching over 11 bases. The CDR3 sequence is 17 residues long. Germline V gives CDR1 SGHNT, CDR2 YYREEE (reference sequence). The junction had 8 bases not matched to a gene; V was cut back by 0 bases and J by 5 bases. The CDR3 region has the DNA TGTGCCAGCAGCTTGGAATCACTAGCGGGAGACCGAGATACGCAGTATTTT. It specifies CASSLESLAGDRDTQYF.

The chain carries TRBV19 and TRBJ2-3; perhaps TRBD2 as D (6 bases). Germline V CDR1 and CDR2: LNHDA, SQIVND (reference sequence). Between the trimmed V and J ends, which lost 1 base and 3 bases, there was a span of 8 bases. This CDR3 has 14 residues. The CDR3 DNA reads TGTGCCAGTAGTATAGCCGGGGGTACAGATACGCAGTATTTT. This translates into CASSIAGGTDTQYF.

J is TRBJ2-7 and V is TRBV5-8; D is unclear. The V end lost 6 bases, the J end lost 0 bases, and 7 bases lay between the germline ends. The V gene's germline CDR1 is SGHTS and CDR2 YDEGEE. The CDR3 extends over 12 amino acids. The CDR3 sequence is CASTGVSYEQYF. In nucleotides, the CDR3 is TGTGCCAGCACCGGAGTCTCCTACGAGCAGTACTTC.

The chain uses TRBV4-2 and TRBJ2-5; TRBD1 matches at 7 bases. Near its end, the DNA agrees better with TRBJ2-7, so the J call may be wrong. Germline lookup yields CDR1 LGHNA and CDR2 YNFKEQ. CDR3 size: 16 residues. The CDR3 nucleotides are TGTGCCAGCAGCCCATCAGGGGGTGAGGGTATCTACGAGCAGTACTTC. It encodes CASSPSGGEGIYEQYF.

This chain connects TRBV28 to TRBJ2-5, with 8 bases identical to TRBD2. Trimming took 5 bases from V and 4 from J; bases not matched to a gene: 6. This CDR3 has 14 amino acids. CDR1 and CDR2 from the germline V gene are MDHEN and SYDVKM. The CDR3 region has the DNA TGTGCCAGCAGTCCCACAGGGACTAGAGAGACCCAGTACTTC. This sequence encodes CASSPTGTRETQYF.

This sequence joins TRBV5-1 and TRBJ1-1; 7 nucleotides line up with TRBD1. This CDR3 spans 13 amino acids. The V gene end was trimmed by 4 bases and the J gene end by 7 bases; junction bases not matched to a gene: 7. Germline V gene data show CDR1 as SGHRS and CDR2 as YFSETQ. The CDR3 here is CASSTGTAREAFF. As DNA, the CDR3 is TGCGCCAGCAGCACCGGGACAGCCCGTGAAGCTTTCTTT.

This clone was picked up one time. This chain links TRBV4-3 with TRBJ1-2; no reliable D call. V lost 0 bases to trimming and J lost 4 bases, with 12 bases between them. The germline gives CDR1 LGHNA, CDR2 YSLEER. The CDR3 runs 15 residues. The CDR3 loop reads CASSQDGPRGYGYTF. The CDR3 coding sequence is TGCGCCAGCAGCCAAGATGGACCACGGGGCTATGGCTACACCTTC.

The CDR3 protein is CATSSPVGQLAKNIQYF. The CDR3 DNA reads TGTGCCACCAGCAGCCCCGTAGGACAGTTAGCCAAAAACATTCAGTACTTC. The J gene is TRBJ2-4, the V gene TRBV15; D possibly corresponds to TRBD1 (6 bases). V was pared by 3 bases and J by 0 bases, with 15 bases between. Germline V gives CDR1 LNHNV, CDR2 YYDKDF (reference sequence). The CDR3 contains 17 residues. Looking up the rest from reference TRBV15 and TRBJ2-4 gives the full variable domain: DAMVIQNPRYQVTQFGKPVTLSCSQTLNHNVMYWYQQKSSQAPKLLFHYYDKDFNNEADTPDNFQSRRPNTSFCFLDIRSPGLGDTAMYLCATSSPVGQLAKNIQYFGAGTRLSVL.

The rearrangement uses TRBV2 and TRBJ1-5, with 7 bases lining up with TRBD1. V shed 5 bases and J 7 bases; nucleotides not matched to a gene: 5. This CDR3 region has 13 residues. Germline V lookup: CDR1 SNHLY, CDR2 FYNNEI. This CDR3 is CASSSQGEQPQHF. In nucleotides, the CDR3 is TGTGCCAGCAGTTCCCAGGGGGAGCAGCCCCAGCATTTT.

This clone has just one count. This CDR3 reads CASSESSGNQPQHF. The CDR3 DNA follows: TGTGCCAGCAGTGAAAGTAGTGGCAATCAGCCCCAGCATTTT. The J gene is TRBJ1-5, the V gene TRBV6-1; D is uncertain. CDR3 length: 14 amino acids. Trimming stripped 2 bases from V and 2 bases from J, with 7 bases between. Germline-derived CDR1 and CDR2 are MNHNS and SASEGT.

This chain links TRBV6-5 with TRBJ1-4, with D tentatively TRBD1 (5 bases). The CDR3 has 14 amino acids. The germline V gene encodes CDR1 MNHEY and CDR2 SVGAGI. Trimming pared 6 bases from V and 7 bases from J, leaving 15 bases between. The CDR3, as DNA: TGTGCCAGCAGGGGGGGGGTTCGGGCTGAAAAACTGTTTTTT. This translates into CASRGGVRAEKLFF.

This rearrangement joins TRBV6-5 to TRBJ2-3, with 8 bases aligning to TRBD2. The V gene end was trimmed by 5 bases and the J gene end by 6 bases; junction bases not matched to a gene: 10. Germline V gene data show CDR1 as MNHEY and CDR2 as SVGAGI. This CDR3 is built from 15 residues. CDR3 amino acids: CASSVGGTRVDTQYF. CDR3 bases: TGTGCCAGCAGTGTTGGGGGGACTAGGGTGGATACGCAGTATTTT.

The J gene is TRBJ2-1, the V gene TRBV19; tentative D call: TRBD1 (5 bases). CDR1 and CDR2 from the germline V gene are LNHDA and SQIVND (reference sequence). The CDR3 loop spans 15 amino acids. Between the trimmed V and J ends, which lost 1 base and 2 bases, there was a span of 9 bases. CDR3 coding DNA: TGTGCCAGTAGTATAGGCCAGGGCCCCTACAATGAGCAGTTCTTC. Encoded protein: CASSIGQGPYNEQFF.

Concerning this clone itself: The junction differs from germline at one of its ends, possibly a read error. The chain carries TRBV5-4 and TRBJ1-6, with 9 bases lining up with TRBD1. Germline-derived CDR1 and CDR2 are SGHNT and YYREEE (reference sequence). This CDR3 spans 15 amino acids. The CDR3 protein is CASSVGTGYSSPLHF. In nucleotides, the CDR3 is TGTGCCAGCAGCGTCGGGACAGGGTATAGTTCACCCCTCCACTTT.

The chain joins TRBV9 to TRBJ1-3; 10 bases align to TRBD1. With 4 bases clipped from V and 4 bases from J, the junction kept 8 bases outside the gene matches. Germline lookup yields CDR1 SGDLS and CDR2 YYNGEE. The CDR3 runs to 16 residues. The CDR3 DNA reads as TGTGCCAGCAGCAGAGGGACAGGGGAGTCGGGAAACACCATATATTTT. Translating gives CASSRGTGESGNTIYF.

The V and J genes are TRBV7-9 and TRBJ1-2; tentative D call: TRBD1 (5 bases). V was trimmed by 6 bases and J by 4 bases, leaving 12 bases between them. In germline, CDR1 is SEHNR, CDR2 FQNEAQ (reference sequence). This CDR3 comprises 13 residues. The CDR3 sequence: CASSSDSLYGYTF. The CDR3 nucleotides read TGTGCCAGCAGTTCTGACAGCCTCTATGGCTACACCTTC.

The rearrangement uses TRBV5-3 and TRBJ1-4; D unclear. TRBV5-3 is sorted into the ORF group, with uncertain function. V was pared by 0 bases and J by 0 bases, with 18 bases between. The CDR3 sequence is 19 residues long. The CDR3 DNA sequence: TGTGCCAGAAGCTTGGCCCCTGCCGGAGGTTCTGCAACTAATGAAAAACTGTTTTTT. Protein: CARSLAPAGGSATNEKLFF.

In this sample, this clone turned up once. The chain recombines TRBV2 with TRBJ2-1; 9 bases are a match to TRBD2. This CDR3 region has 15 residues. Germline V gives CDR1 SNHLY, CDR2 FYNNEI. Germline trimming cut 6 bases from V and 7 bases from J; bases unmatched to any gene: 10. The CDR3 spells CASSDTGTSRNEQFF. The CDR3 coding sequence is TGTGCCAGCAGCGATACCGGGACTAGCCGGAATGAGCAGTTCTTC.

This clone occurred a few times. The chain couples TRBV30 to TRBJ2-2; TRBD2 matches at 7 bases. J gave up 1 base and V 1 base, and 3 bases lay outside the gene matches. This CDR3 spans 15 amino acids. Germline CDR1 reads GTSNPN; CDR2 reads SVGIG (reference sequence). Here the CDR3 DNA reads TGTGCCTGGAGTGGGCGGGGGATGAACACCGGGGAGCTGTTTTTT. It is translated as CAWSGRGMNTGELFF.

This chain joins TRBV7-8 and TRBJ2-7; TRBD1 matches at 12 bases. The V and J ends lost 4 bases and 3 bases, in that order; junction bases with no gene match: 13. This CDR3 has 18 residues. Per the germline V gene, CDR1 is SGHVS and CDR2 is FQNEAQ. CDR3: CASSYYIPGQGASYEQYF. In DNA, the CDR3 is TGTGCCAGCAGCTACTACATACCGGGACAGGGGGCGAGCTACGAGCAGTACTTC.